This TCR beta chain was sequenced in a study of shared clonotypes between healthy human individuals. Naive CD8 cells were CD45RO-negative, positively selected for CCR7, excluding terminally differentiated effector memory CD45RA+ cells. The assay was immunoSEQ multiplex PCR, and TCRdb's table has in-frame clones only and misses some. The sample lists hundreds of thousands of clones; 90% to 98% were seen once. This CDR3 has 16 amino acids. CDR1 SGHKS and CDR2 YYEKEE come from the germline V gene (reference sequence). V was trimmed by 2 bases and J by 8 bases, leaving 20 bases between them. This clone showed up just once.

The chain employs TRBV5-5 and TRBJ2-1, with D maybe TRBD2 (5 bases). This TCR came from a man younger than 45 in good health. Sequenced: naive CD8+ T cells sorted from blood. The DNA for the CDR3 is TGTGCCAGCAGCTTAACGGACTCGAAGGCGCACGATGAGCAGTTCTTC. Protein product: CASSLTDSKAHDEQFF.